Each of the 21 T cell receptor beta chains below was sequenced from the same sample in a study of shared T cell receptors in the human thymus. Assay: immunoSEQ multiplex PCR; the TCRdb copy retains only in-frame clones and omits some. Counted here are about 660,000 clones, 88% occurring once; the ten biggest clones make up 0.0095% to 0.011%. These data were likewise used in another study, on human thymus T cells.

The sample comprised thymocytes. The receptors were sampled from a boy under two years old with a congenital heart defect.

The J gene is TRBJ1-5, the V gene TRBV6-6, with TRBD1 matching over 7 bases. V trimming: 5 bases; J trimming: 3 bases; junction bases outside the gene matches: 4. Germline lookup yields CDR1 MNHNY and CDR2 SVGAGI (reference sequence). The CDR3 is 14 residues long. The CDR3 DNA sequence: TGTGCCAGCAGTGGGGACAGCTACAATCAGCCCCAGCATTTT. As protein: CASSGDSYNQPQHF.

V and J are TRBV27 and TRBJ2-3; a possible D gene is TRBD1 (6 bases). The length of the CDR3 is 15 residues. Germline CDR1 and CDR2: MNHEY and SMNVEV (reference sequence). The germline V and J ends were trimmed by 2 bases and 3 bases, with 12 bases remaining between them. The DNA for the CDR3 is TGTGCCAGCAGTTTACAGGGGAAAAGGACAGATACGCAGTATTTT. Translation gives CASSLQGKRTDTQYF.

The chain couples TRBV4-2 to TRBJ2-1; 7 bases align to TRBD2. V trimming: 0 bases; J trimming: 8 bases; junction bases outside the gene matches: 13. The CDR3 runs 17 residues. Germline V gene sequence: CDR1 LGHNA, CDR2 YNFKEQ. The CDR3 DNA sequence: TGTGCCAGCAGCCAAGATAGTCGGGGCGGGAGCGGCCATGAGCAGTTCTTC. Translated, it gives CASSQDSRGGSGHEQFF.

This chain uses TRBV18 with TRBJ2-7; 7 bases are a match to TRBD2. The CDR3 has 15 amino acids. The junction had 17 bases not matched to a gene; V was cut back by 8 bases and J by 7 bases. Germline CDR1 and CDR2: KGHSH and LQKENI. The CDR3 here is CASGQRFGGRREQYF. Here the CDR3 DNA reads TGTGCCAGCGGCCAGCGGTTTGGCGGGAGAAGGGAGCAGTACTTC.

The CDR3 loop is CAWSATLPSGSGNEQFF. CDR3 coding DNA: TGTGCCTGGAGTGCCACCCTACCTAGCGGGAGTGGGAATGAGCAGTTCTTC. This chain connects TRBV30 to TRBJ2-1; 10 bases map to TRBD2. The V and J ends lost 1 base and 7 bases, in that order; junction bases with no gene match: 13. CDR3 length equals 17 residues. The V gene's germline CDR1 is GTSNPN and CDR2 SVGIG (reference sequence).

The CDR3 loop reads CASSKVAIPGELFF. CDR3 DNA: TGTGCCAGCAGCAAAGTAGCAATCCCCGGGGAGCTGTTTTTT. The chain links TRBV21-1 to TRBJ2-2; the table's D call TRBD2 went unverified against the DNA. TRBV21-1 is given as a pseudogene. This CDR3 is built from 14 residues.

This chain connects TRBV7-8 to TRBJ2-1; 11 nucleotides match TRBD1. The CDR3 contains 15 residues. The J segment lost 6 bases and the V segment lost 3 bases, leaving 4 bases of the junction unmatched. Per germline, CDR1 SGHVS and CDR2 FQNEAQ. CDR3 nucleotides: TGTGCCAGCAGCTTCGGACAGGGGGCGCGCAATGAGCAGTTCTTC. It yields the protein CASSFGQGARNEQFF.

The chain is built from TRBV28 and TRBJ1-5, with D hard to call. Between the trimmed V and J ends, which lost 5 bases and 4 bases, there was a span of 12 bases. The CDR3 runs to 14 residues. CDR1 MDHEN and CDR2 SYDVKM come from the germline V gene. CDR3 in amino acids: CASSPGRSNQPQHF. For the CDR3, the DNA is TGTGCCAGCAGTCCAGGTCGCAGTAATCAGCCCCAGCATTTT.

The CDR3, as DNA: TGTGCCAGCAGCCCGGACAGATCCTACGAGCAGTACTTC. Encoded protein: CASSPDRSYEQYF. V gene TRBV14 combines with J gene TRBJ2-7, with D possibly matching TRBD1 (6 bases). The CDR3 loop spans 13 amino acids. Trimming stripped 4 bases from V and 1 base from J, with 8 bases between. Germline assignment: CDR1 SGHDN and CDR2 FVKESK.

The chain couples TRBV30 to TRBJ2-1; 8 bases align to TRBD2. The CDR3 is made up of 14 amino acids. Germline V CDR1 and CDR2: GTSNPN, SVGIG (reference sequence). The junction had 5 bases not matched to a gene; V was cut back by 1 base and J by 6 bases. The CDR3 sequence: CAWSGGLEANEQFF. CDR3 nucleotides: TGTGCCTGGAGTGGGGGACTAGAGGCCAATGAGCAGTTCTTC.

This rearrangement joins TRBV28 to TRBJ2-7, with 7 bases matching TRBD2. CDR1 MDHEN and CDR2 SYDVKM come from the germline V gene. V lost 0 bases and J lost 2; bases outside the gene matches: 7. There are 16 residues in the CDR3. The CDR3 DNA reads as TGTGCCAGCAGTTTATGCACAGGCGGGAGCCCCTACGAGCAGTACTTC. Its protein product is CASSLCTGGSPYEQYF. The complete variable domain, with remaining parts taken from reference TRBV28 and TRBJ2-7, reads DVKVTQSSRYLVKRTGEKVFLECVQDMDHENMFWYRQDPGLGLRLIYFSYDVKMKEKGDIPEGYSVSREKKERFSLILESASTNQTSMYLCASSLCTGGSPYEQYFGPGTRLTVT.

This chain connects TRBV15 to TRBJ1-5; 7 bases map to TRBD1. The CDR3 has 15 amino acids. J was trimmed by 7 bases and V by 0 bases; bases with no gene match: 6. Germline V gives CDR1 LNHNV, CDR2 YYDKDF (reference sequence). The CDR3 here is CATSRDRQGGQPQHF. CDR3 DNA: TGTGCCACCAGCAGAGACCGACAGGGCGGGCAGCCCCAGCATTTT.

V usage is TRBV29-1 and J usage is TRBJ2-3; D unresolved. The CDR3 consists of 14 residues. Germline V lookup: CDR1 SQVTM, CDR2 ANQGSEA. V was cut by 7 bases and J by 2 bases, with 16 bases left in between. CDR3 region: CSAGYRWATDTQYF. CDR3 bases: TGCAGCGCAGGATACCGGTGGGCCACAGATACGCAGTATTTT.

The chain couples TRBV25-1 to TRBJ2-7; D remains unclear. The germline V and J ends were trimmed by 10 bases and 0 bases, with 13 bases remaining between them. Germline V gene lookup returns CDR1 MGHDK and CDR2 SYGVNS. CDR3 length equals 13 residues. The DNA of the CDR3 is TGTGCCACAGCCTGGGCAGACTCCTACGAGCAGTACTTC. Protein sequence: CATAWADSYEQYF.

The chain carries TRBV10-2 and TRBJ2-7; 7 bases agree with TRBD2. CDR3 length equals 16 residues. CDR1 and CDR2 (germline): WSHSY, SAAADI. The V and J ends lost 5 bases and 2 bases, in that order; junction bases with no gene match: 12. CDR3 residues: CASSSQWGEGPYEQYF. The CDR3 DNA reads TGCGCCAGCAGTAGCCAGTGGGGGGAGGGTCCCTACGAGCAGTACTTC.

The chain uses TRBV21-1 and TRBJ1-4; TRBD1, as called in the table, went unchecked against the DNA. TRBV21-1 is a pseudogene locus. The CDR3 spans 15 residues. The CDR3 reads CASSKKDRGNEKLFF. As DNA, the CDR3 is TGTGCCAGCAGCAAGAAGGACAGGGGAAATGAAAAACTGTTTTTT.

This chain connects TRBV4-1 to TRBJ2-1; 7 bases are shared with TRBD2. V was pared by 0 bases and J by 8 bases, with 10 bases of the junction left unmatched. This CDR3 is built from 16 residues. Germline V gene sequence: CDR1 MGHRA, CDR2 YSYEKL. In nucleotides, the CDR3 is TGCGCCAGCAGCCAAGATCGGGGCGGGAGTATCGATGAGCAGTTCTTC. Translated, it gives CASSQDRGGSIDEQFF.

The gene calls are TRBV14 and TRBJ2-7; tentative D call: TRBD2 (5 bases). The germline V gene has CDR1 SGHDN and CDR2 FVKESK. The CDR3 is made up of 15 amino acids. Trimming took 0 bases from V and 4 from J, leaving 13 bases between them. CDR3 nucleotides: TGTGCCAGCAGCCAAGAAGCGGCGCCCGTTTACGAGCAGTACTTC. It translates to CASSQEAAPVYEQYF. The full variable domain, completed using reference TRBV14 and TRBJ2-7, is EAGVTQFPSHSVIEKGQTVTLRCDPISGHDNLYWYRRVMGKEIKFLLHFVKESKQDESGMPNNRFLAERTGGTYSTLKVQPAELEDSGVYFCASSQEAAPVYEQYFGPGTRLTVT.

The chain links TRBV20-1 to TRBJ2-5; TRBD1 is a possible D gene (6 bases). Germline V gene lookup returns CDR1 DFQATT and CDR2 SNEGSKA (reference sequence). Trimming took 5 bases from V and 5 from J, leaving 9 bases between them. This CDR3 is built from 11 residues. CDR3 sequence (DNA): TGCAGTGCTTTGAGGGGGGAGACCCAGTACTTC. Protein product: CSALRGETQYF.

The rearrangement uses TRBV7-8 and TRBJ2-7; D call uncertain. Between the trimmed V and J ends, which lost 5 bases and 0 bases, there was a span of 11 bases. CDR1 is SGHVS and CDR2 is FQNEAQ in the germline V gene. The CDR3 is 14 amino acids. CDR3 loop: CASSPARLSYEQYF. DNA for the CDR3: TGTGCCAGCAGCCCAGCGAGGCTCTCCTACGAGCAGTACTTC.

This sequence joins TRBV12-5 and TRBJ2-3; TRBD1 agrees at 8 bases. This CDR3 region has 17 residues. Per the germline V gene, CDR1 is LGHNT and CDR2 is FRNRAP. Trimming cost V 6 bases and J 0 bases; bases outside gene matches: 11. CDR3: CASGYDRGRVSTDTQYF. The CDR3 DNA sequence: TGTGCTAGTGGATATGACAGGGGAAGGGTCAGCACAGATACGCAGTATTTT.